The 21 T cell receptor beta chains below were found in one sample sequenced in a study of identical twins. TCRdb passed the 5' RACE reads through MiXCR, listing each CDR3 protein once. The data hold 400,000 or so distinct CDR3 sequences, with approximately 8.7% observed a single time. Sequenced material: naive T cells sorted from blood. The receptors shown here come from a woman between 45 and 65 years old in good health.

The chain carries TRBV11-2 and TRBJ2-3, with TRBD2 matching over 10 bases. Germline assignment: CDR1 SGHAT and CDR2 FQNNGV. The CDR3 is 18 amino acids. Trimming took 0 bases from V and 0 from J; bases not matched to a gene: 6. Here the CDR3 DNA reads TGTGCCAGCAGCTTAGACCCTAGCGGGAGTTTTAGCACAGATACGCAGTATTTT. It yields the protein CASSLDPSGSFSTDTQYF.

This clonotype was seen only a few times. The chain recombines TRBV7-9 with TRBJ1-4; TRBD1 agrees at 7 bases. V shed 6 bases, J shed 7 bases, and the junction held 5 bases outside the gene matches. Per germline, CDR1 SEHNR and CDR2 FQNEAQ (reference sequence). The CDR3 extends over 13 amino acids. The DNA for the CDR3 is TGTGCCAGCAGTACAGGGGAAGGTGAAAAACTGTTTTTT. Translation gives CASSTGEGEKLFF.

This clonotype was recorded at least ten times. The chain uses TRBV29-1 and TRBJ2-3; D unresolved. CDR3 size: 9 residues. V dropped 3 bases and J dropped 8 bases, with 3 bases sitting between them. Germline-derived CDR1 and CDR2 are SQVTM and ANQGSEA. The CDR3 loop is CSVETTQYF. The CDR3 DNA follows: TGCAGCGTTGAGACTACGCAGTATTTT.

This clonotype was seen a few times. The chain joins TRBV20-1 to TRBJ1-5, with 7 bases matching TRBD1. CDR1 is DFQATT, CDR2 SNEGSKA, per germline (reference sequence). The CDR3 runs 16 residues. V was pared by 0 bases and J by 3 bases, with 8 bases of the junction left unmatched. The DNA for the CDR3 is TGCAGTGCTAGAGATTCATCACAGGGGCTCAATCAGCCCCAGCATTTT. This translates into CSARDSSQGLNQPQHF.

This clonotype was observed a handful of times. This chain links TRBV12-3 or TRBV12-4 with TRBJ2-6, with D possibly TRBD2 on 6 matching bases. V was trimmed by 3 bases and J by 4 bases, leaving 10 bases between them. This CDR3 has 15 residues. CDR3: CASSFTGVGANVLTF. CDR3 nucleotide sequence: TGTGCCAGCAGTTTTACGGGGGTCGGGGCCAACGTCCTGACTTTC.

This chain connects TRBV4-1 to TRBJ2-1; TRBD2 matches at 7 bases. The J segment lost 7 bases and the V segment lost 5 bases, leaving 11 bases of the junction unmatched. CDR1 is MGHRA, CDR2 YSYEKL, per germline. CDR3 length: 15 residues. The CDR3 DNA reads TGCGCCAGCAGCGCGACCGGGACTAAGCGGAATGAGCAGTTCTTC. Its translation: CASSATGTKRNEQFF.

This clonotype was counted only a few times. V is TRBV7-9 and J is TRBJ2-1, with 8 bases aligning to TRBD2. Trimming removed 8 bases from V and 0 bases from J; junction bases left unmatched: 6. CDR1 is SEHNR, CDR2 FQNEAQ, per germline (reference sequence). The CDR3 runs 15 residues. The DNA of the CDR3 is TGTGCCAGCGGACCGCTAGCGGGCTCCTACAATGAGCAGTTCTTC. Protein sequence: CASGPLAGSYNEQFF.

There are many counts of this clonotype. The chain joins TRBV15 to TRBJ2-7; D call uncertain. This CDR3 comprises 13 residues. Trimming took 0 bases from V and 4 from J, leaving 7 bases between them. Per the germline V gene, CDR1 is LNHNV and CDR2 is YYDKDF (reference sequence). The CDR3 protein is CATSRDRRYEQYV. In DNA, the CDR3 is TGTGCCACCAGCAGAGATCGGAGATACGAGCAGTACGTC.

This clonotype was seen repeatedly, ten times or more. In DNA, the CDR3 is TGTGCCACCAGTGATTCCCCTTACACTGAAGCTTTCTTT. Residues: CATSDSPYTEAFF. V gene TRBV24-1 combines with J gene TRBJ1-1; no firm D call. CDR3 length: 13 amino acids. With 2 bases removed from V and 3 bases from J, the gap between germline ends came to 6 bases. Germline loops: CDR1 KGHDR, CDR2 SFDVKD.

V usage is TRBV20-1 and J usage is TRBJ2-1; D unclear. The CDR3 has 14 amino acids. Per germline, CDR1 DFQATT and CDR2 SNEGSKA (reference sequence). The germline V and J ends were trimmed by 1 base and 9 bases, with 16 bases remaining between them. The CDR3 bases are TGCAGTGCTAGAGGCGGAAGGTTGTCGGGTGAGCAGTTCTTC. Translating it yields CSARGGRLSGEQFF.

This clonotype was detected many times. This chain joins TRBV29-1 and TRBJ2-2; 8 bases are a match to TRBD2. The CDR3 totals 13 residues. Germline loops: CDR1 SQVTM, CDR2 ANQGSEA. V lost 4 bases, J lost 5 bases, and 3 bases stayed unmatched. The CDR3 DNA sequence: TGCAGCGTTGCCGCGGGAGGAACCGGGGAGCTGTTTTTT. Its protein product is CSVAAGGTGELFF.

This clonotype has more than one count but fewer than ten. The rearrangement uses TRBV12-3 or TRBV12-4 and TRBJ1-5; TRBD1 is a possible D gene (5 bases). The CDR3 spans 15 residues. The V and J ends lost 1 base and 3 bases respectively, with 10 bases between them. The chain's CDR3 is CASSLGRANNQPQHF. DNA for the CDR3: TGTGCCAGCAGTTTAGGCAGGGCTAACAATCAGCCCCAGCATTTT.

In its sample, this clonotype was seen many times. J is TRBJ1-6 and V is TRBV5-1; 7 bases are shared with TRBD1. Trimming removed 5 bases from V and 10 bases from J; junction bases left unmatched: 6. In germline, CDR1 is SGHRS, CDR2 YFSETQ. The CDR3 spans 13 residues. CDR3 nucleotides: TGCGCCAGCAGAACGGGACAGCAGTCACCCCTCCACTTT. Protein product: CASRTGQQSPLHF.

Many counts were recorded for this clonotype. CDR3 nucleotide sequence: TGTGCCAGCAGTTGGGACAGCACAGATACGCAGTATTTT. Its translation: CASSWDSTDTQYF. The gene calls are TRBV27 and TRBJ2-3; the D gene could be TRBD1 or TRBD2 (5 bases each). The ends were cut back, 4 bases at V and 0 bases at J, with 5 bases in the middle. CDR3 length: 13 residues. Germline V gene sequence: CDR1 MNHEY, CDR2 SMNVEV (reference sequence).

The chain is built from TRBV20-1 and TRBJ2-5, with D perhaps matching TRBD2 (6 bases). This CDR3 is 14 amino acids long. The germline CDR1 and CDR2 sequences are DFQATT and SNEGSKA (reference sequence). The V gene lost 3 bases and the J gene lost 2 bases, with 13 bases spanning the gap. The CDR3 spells CSASGASEQETQYF. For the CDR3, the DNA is TGCAGTGCTAGCGGGGCTAGCGAGCAAGAGACCCAGTACTTC.

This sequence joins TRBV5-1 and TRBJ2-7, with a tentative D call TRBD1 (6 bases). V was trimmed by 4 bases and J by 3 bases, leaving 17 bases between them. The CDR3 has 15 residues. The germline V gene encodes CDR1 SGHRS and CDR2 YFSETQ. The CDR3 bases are TGCGCCAGCAGCCGCACAGGGACGGTTTTCTACGAGCAGTACTTC. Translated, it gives CASSRTGTVFYEQYF.

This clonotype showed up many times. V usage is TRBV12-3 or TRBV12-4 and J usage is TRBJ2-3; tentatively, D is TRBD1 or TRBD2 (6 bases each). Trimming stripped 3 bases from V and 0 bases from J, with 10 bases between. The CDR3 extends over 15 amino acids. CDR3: CASSLGGASTDTQYF. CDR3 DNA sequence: TGTGCCAGCAGTTTGGGGGGCGCGAGCACAGATACGCAGTATTTT.

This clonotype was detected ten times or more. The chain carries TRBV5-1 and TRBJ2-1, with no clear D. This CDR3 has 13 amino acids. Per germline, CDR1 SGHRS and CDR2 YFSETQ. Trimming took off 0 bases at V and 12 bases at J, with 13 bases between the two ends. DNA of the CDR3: TGCGCCAGCAGCTTGGGAGGCAGGAGTGGGCAGTTCTTC. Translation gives CASSLGGRSGQFF.

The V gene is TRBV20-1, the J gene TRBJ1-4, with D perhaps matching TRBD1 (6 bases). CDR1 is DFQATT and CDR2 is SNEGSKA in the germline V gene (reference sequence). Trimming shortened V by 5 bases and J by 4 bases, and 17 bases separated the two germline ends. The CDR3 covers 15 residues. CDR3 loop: CSALGQFADNEKLFF. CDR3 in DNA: TGCAGTGCTCTCGGACAGTTTGCAGATAATGAAAAACTGTTTTTT.

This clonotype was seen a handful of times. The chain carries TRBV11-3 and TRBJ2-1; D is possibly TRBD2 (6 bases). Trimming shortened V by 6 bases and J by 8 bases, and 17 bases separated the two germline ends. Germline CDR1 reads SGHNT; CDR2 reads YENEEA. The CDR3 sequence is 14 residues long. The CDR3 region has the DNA TGTGCCAGCAGATCCTCTAGCGTTAAACATGAGCAGTTCTTC. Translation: CASRSSSVKHEQFF.

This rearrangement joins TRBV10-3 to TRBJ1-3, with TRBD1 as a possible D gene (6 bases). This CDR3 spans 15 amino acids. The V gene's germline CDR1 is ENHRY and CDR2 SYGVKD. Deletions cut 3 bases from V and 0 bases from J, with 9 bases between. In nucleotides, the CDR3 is TGTGCCATCAGTGACAGGGGCGACTCTGGAAACACCATATATTTT. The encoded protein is CAISDRGDSGNTIYF.